The 16 T cell receptor beta chains presented below share a single source sample, sequenced in a study of T-cell reconstitution after alpha-beta-depleted transplantation in children. Researchers prepared the TCRbeta library using unique molecular identifiers, the study reports. MiXCR was run by TCRdb on the PCR reads, yielding one entry per CDR3 protein. Here the sample spans 700,000 to 850,000 distinct CDR3 sequences, 16% being singletons. Sequences were derived from PBMCs, mostly from graft donor cells, sampled 360 days after TCRalphabeta/CD19-depleted stem cell transplant. These receptor sequences come from a male patient younger than 18 who had a stem cell transplant for acute lymphoblastic leukemia, so the T cells may come from the graft donor.

CDR3 sequence reads: CASIREGREIYEQYF. The CDR3 bases are TGTGCCAGCATACGAGAGGGCAGAGAGATCTACGAGCAGTACTTC. The chain carries TRBV12-3 or TRBV12-4 and TRBJ2-7; D is perhaps TRBD2 (5 bases). V was cut by 7 bases and J by 3 bases, with 19 bases left in between. The CDR3 consists of 15 residues.

V usage is TRBV24-1 and J usage is TRBJ2-2; TRBD1 aligns across 8 bases. Germline CDR1 reads KGHDR; CDR2 reads SFDVKD. V shed 0 bases, J shed 6 bases, and the junction held 11 bases outside the gene matches. The CDR3 extends over 18 amino acids. CDR3 loop: CATSDLGPRQGAAGELFF. CDR3 sequence (DNA): TGTGCCACCAGTGATTTGGGACCCAGGCAGGGGGCCGCCGGGGAGCTGTTTTTT.

The table lists this clonotype with a few counts. The chain recombines TRBV4-1 with TRBJ1-3; D is ambiguous. The CDR3 covers 14 residues. CDR1 and CDR2 from the germline V gene are MGHRA and YSYEKL. Trimming removed 7 bases at V and 4 bases at J, with 14 bases between. CDR3 sequence (DNA): TGCGCCAGCACCTCGACCTTAGCCGGAAACACCATATATTTT. Its translation: CASTSTLAGNTIYF.

This clonotype was seen a few times. The V call is TRBV5-5, the J call TRBJ2-1; 10 nucleotides agree with TRBD1. Germline V CDR1 and CDR2: SGHKS, YYEKEE (reference sequence). The CDR3 length is 17 residues. With 6 bases clipped from V and 3 bases from J, the junction kept 12 bases outside the gene matches. CDR3 coding DNA: TGTGCCAGCACCGTCACCCAAAGGGACAGGGGCTACAATGAGCAGTTCTTC. This translates into CASTVTQRDRGYNEQFF.

This clonotype came up a few times. CDR3: CASSKGTDGEKLFF. Here the CDR3 DNA reads TGCGCCAGCAGCAAAGGGACAGACGGCGAAAAACTGTTTTTT. The chain couples TRBV5-1 to TRBJ1-4; 7 bases match TRBD1. Germline loops: CDR1 SGHRS, CDR2 YFSETQ. Unmatched junction bases numbered 8, after V lost 4 bases and J lost 8 bases. The CDR3 consists of 14 residues. The full variable domain, rest sourced from reference TRBV5-1 and TRBJ1-4, is KAGVTQTPRYLIKTRGQQVTLSCSPISGHRSVSWYQQTPGQGLQFLFEYFSETQRNKGNFPGRFSGRQFSNSRSEMNVSTLELGDSALYLCASSKGTDGEKLFFGSGTQLSVL.

The chain has TRBV5-4 and TRBJ2-7, with D hard to call. From germline, CDR1 is SGHNT and CDR2 YYREEE (reference sequence). V was clipped by 4 bases and J by 0 bases, with 14 bases between them. This CDR3 spans 15 amino acids. The CDR3, as DNA: TGTGCCAGCAGCCCTGCCTCCCAGAACTCCTACGAGCAGTACTTC. Its protein product is CASSPASQNSYEQYF. Full variable domain (rest looked up from reference TRBV5-4 and TRBJ2-7): ETGVTQSPTHLIKTRGQQVTLRCSSQSGHNTVSWYQQALGQGPQFIFQYYREEENGRGNFPPRFSGLQFPNYSSELNVNALELDDSALYLCASSPASQNSYEQYFGPGTRLTVT.

This rearrangement joins TRBV19 to TRBJ2-6, with TRBD1 matching over 8 bases. CDR1 LNHDA and CDR2 SQIVND come from the germline V gene (reference sequence). This CDR3 is built from 18 residues. The V and J ends lost 1 base and 2 bases, in that order; junction bases with no gene match: 7. CDR3 sequence reads: CASSIVRGQVTGANVLTF. CDR3 sequence (DNA): TGTGCCAGTAGTATAGTCAGGGGGCAAGTCACTGGGGCCAACGTCCTGACTTTC.

The V call is TRBV7-8, the J call TRBJ2-7; possibly TRBD1 or TRBD2 for D (5 bases each). CDR1 and CDR2 from the germline V gene are SGHVS and FQNEAQ. Trimming took 2 bases from V and 5 from J, leaving 19 bases between them. The CDR3 loop spans 16 amino acids. As DNA, the CDR3 is TGTGCCAGCAGCTTACTCGTTGGGGGAGTCGTCCACGAGCAGTACTTC. Amino acid sequence: CASSLLVGGVVHEQYF. Variable domain in full (rest from reference TRBV7-8 and TRBJ2-7): GAGVSQSPRYKVAKRGQDVALRCDPISGHVSLFWYQQALGQGPEFLTYFQNEAQLDKSGLPSDRFFAERPEGSVSTLKIQRTQQEDSAVYLCASSLLVGGVVHEQYFGPGTRLTVT.

There are a few counts of this clonotype. The rearrangement links TRBV2 to TRBJ2-2; TRBD2 matches 8 bases. After removal of 8 bases from V and 4 bases from J, the junction contained 6 bases not matched to a gene. From germline, CDR1 is SNHLY and CDR2 FYNNEI. The CDR3 is 14 amino acids. The CDR3 nucleotides are TGTGCCAGCTTCAGCGGGAGTGGCACCGGGGAGCTGTTTTTT. It translates to CASFSGSGTGELFF.

This clonotype turned up a few times. This chain joins TRBV12-3 or TRBV12-4 and TRBJ2-3, with D possibly being TRBD1 (5 bases). The CDR3 loop spans 15 amino acids. Trimming removed 5 bases from V and 0 bases from J, with 12 bases in between. The CDR3 nucleotides read TGTGCCAGCAGTGATGACAGACCTAGCACAGATACGCAGTATTTT. It codes for CASSDDRPSTDTQYF.

This chain links TRBV5-1 with TRBJ1-1, with D possibly being TRBD1 (5 bases). The CDR3 totals 14 residues. In germline, CDR1 is SGHRS, CDR2 YFSETQ. V gave up 4 bases and J gave up 5 bases, with 15 bases separating them. In DNA, the CDR3 is TGCGCCAGCAGCGGAACAACAGGTTGGACTGAAGCTTTCTTT. Translating it yields CASSGTTGWTEAFF.

J is TRBJ1-5 and V is TRBV12-5, with D unclear. The germline V gene has CDR1 LGHNT and CDR2 FRNRAP. V gave up 5 bases and J gave up 0 bases, with 20 bases separating them. This CDR3 region has 18 residues. The CDR3 sequence: CASGPPRRGSNSNQPQHF. CDR3 bases: TGTGCTAGTGGTCCCCCCCGTCGTGGGAGCAATAGCAATCAGCCCCAGCATTTT.

This rearrangement joins TRBV9 to TRBJ2-3; 8 bases align to TRBD1. V shed 4 bases, J shed 2 bases, and the junction held 3 bases outside the gene matches. This CDR3 contains 14 residues. Germline values: CDR1 SGDLS, CDR2 YYNGEE. Here the CDR3 DNA reads TGTGCCAGCAGCCCCCAGGGGGCCACAGATACGCAGTATTTT. Translated: CASSPQGATDTQYF.

The V gene is TRBV7-3, the J gene TRBJ1-2; a weak D match, TRBD1 (6 bases). Trimming removed 5 bases at V and 4 bases at J, with 29 bases between. This CDR3 is 19 amino acids long. Germline CDR1 reads SGHTA; CDR2 reads FQGTGA. The chain's CDR3 is CASSLSGAFTQIAPYGYTF. The CDR3, as DNA: TGTGCCAGCAGCCTATCAGGGGCCTTCACCCAAATCGCCCCCTATGGCTACACCTTC.

The J gene is TRBJ2-5, the V gene TRBV4-1; no definite D call. Germline V CDR1 and CDR2: MGHRA, YSYEKL. With 3 bases removed from V and 2 bases from J, the gap between germline ends came to 16 bases. This CDR3 is 16 amino acids long. CDR3 region: CASSHTIQSPQETQYF. The CDR3 DNA reads TGCGCCAGCAGCCATACAATCCAGAGCCCACAAGAGACCCAGTACTTC.

This clonotype appeared a few times. The J gene is TRBJ2-5, the V gene TRBV29-1, with D hard to call. V was cut by 3 bases and J by 3 bases, with 8 bases left in between. This CDR3 region has 12 residues. Germline CDR1 SQVTM, CDR2 ANQGSEA. The CDR3 DNA reads as TGCAGCGTTGACAGCAGAAAAGAGACCCAGTACTTC. Translating it yields CSVDSRKETQYF.